This entry describes one T cell receptor (beta chain). Antigen: not known. This specimen belongs to a study of naive CD8 T cells in extremely preterm neonates. The study, taken as a whole, reports: Compared with older groups, preterm CDR3s were shorter, with fewer N additions and less trimming.

Libraries were prepared by immunoSEQ multiplex PCR; TCRdb keeps only in-frame clonotypes and omits some of them. Among fewer than 7,000 clones listed, 98% were seen once. Without labor or membrane rupture, elective cesareans at roughly 37-41 weeks supplied term cord blood. V was shortened by 5 bases and J by 3 bases, with 14 bases between the two germline ends. CDR3 length: 14 residues. Germline CDR1 SQVTM, CDR2 ANQGSEA. This clonotype originated in a newborn in good health. The sequenced sample consisted of naive CD8+ T cells from cord blood. The chain joins TRBV29-1 to TRBJ2-1; TRBD1 is a possible D gene (6 bases). The CDR3: CSVPDSSNYNEQFF. CDR3 bases: TGCAGCGTTCCGGACAGTTCTAACTACAATGAGCAGTTCTTC.